These 26 T cell receptor beta chains were all obtained from the same sample, sequenced in a study of blood T cell repertoires in COVID-19 (dated by TCRdb to between 2020 and 2021). Receptor amplification or capture employed the immunoSEQ multiplex PCR assay. In TCRdb, the immuneACCESS table is reduced to in-frame sequences with V and J assigned. These tables do not hold every clone; where another copy was compared, an unresolved V gene accounts for under half, and the others remain unexplained. The sample yields some 68,000 clones; less than 90% were counted once. The ten largest clones represent 3.5% to 4.5% of the sample. Sequenced material: peripheral blood. Receptors originate from a man aged 45-65 years with active COVID-19.

The table lists this clone with a few counts. The sample holds other DNA sequences that translate to the same CDR3. This sequence joins TRBV6-5 and TRBJ2-7; D unresolved. This CDR3 is 12 amino acids long. V was clipped by 6 bases and J by 1 base, with 7 bases between them. Germline V gene lookup returns CDR1 MNHEY and CDR2 SVGAGI. The CDR3 DNA sequence: TGTGCCAGCAGGACCGGGTCCTACGAGCAGTACTTC. Its protein is CASRTGSYEQYF.

The V gene is TRBV24-1, the J gene TRBJ2-7, with a tentative D call TRBD1 (5 bases). The CDR3 contains 13 residues. V shed 7 bases and J shed 0 bases, with 9 bases lying between them. Germline CDR1 reads KGHDR; CDR2 reads SFDVKD. In DNA form, the CDR3 reads TGTGCCACCAGGGACACCAGCTCCTACGAGCAGTACTTC. Translation: CATRDTSSYEQYF.

V and J are TRBV4-2 and TRBJ2-7; no clear D. Germline V gene sequence: CDR1 LGHNA, CDR2 YNFKEQ. This CDR3 contains 14 residues. V was trimmed by 0 bases and J by 2 bases, leaving 8 bases between them. Here the CDR3 DNA reads TGTGCCAGCAGCCAAGACCCAGGTACCTACGAGCAGTACTTC. Translated: CASSQDPGTYEQYF.

The chain joins TRBV7-9 to TRBJ1-4; 7 bases line up with TRBD1. In germline, CDR1 is SEHNR, CDR2 FQNEAQ (reference sequence). The J segment lost 8 bases and the V segment lost 3 bases, leaving 9 bases of the junction unmatched. This CDR3 spans 15 amino acids. The CDR3 loop is CASSLPTGVREKLFF. The CDR3 DNA reads as TGTGCCAGCAGCTTGCCTACAGGGGTTCGGGAAAAACTGTTTTTT.

The rearrangement uses TRBV28 and TRBJ2-7; 8 bases match TRBD1. This CDR3 spans 15 amino acids. CDR1 and CDR2 from the germline V gene are MDHEN and SYDVKM. The V and J ends lost 6 bases and 5 bases, in that order; junction bases with no gene match: 12. The CDR3 nucleotides are TGTGCCAGCAGCCAGGGTAACACAGGGGGAGACGAGCAGTACTTC. This translates into CASSQGNTGGDEQYF.

The rearrangement uses TRBV19 and TRBJ2-1, with D possibly matching TRBD2 (5 bases). In germline, CDR1 is LNHDA, CDR2 SQIVND (reference sequence). Trimming removed 3 bases at V and 3 bases at J, with 15 bases between. The CDR3 spans 16 residues. In DNA, the CDR3 is TGTGCCAGTAGTATCCCTGGGAGTCTAGGCTACAATGAGCAGTTCTTC. This encodes CASSIPGSLGYNEQFF.

The rearrangement uses TRBV9 and TRBJ2-1, with TRBD1 matching over 7 bases. The CDR3 length is 15 residues. V lost 4 bases, J lost 3 bases, and 7 bases stayed unmatched. CDR1 is SGDLS, CDR2 YYNGEE, per germline. Written as DNA, the CDR3 is TGTGCCAGCAGCACCGGACAGGAGAACTACAATGAGCAGTTCTTC. Translation gives CASSTGQENYNEQFF.

The CDR3 DNA follows: TGTGCCACCAGCAAGGGACTAGCGGGGGGTCAAGAGACCCAGTACTTC. It codes for CATSKGLAGGQETQYF. The chain joins TRBV24-1 to TRBJ2-5; 15 nucleotides match TRBD2. J lost 2 bases, V lost 7 bases, and 4 bases had no gene match. CDR3 size: 16 residues. Germline lookup yields CDR1 KGHDR and CDR2 SFDVKD.

The chain is built from TRBV6-6 and TRBJ2-5; 8 bases fit TRBD1. The trim removed 6 bases at V and 2 bases at J, leaving 2 bases unmatched. CDR3 length: 13 residues. Germline assignment: CDR1 MNHNY and CDR2 SVGAGI (reference sequence). The CDR3 region is CASRRTGQETQYF. The CDR3 DNA reads TGTGCCAGCAGAAGGACAGGGCAAGAGACCCAGTACTTC.

V gene TRBV5-8 combines with J gene TRBJ2-7, with 12 bases aligning to TRBD1. CDR1 is SGHTS and CDR2 is YDEGEE in the germline V gene. The ends lost 0 bases at V and 4 bases at J; junction bases unmatched: 8. This CDR3 has 17 residues. CDR3 DNA: TGTGCCAGCAGCTTGGCTGGCGGGACAGGGGGCCCTTACGAGCAGTACTTC. This sequence encodes CASSLAGGTGGPYEQYF.

The J gene is TRBJ1-1, the V gene TRBV28; perhaps TRBD1 as D (5 bases). The germline CDR1 and CDR2 sequences are MDHEN and SYDVKM. V was pared by 2 bases and J by 0 bases, with 7 bases between. The CDR3 runs 14 residues. Here the CDR3 reads CASSLRQMNTEAFF. CDR3 in DNA: TGTGCCAGCAGTTTAAGACAGATGAACACTGAAGCTTTCTTT.

The genes are TRBV5-4 and TRBJ2-1; TRBD2 aligns across 12 bases. V trimming: 4 bases; J trimming: 4 bases; junction bases outside the gene matches: 6. The CDR3 runs to 16 residues. Germline V gives CDR1 SGHNT, CDR2 YYREEE (reference sequence). The CDR3 loop is CASSTLAGGPYNEQFF. CDR3 DNA: TGTGCCAGCAGCACTCTAGCGGGAGGGCCGTACAATGAGCAGTTCTTC.

V is TRBV18 and J is TRBJ2-5, with a possible D match to TRBD2 (5 bases). Germline CDR1 KGHSH, CDR2 LQKENI. This CDR3 has 13 residues. The ends were cut back, 4 bases at V and 3 bases at J, with 9 bases in the middle. This CDR3 reads CASSLGLEETQYF. CDR3 sequence (DNA): TGTGCCAGCTCACTCGGACTCGAAGAGACCCAGTACTTC.

This clone appeared a single time. The V gene is TRBV6-2 or TRBV6-3, the J gene TRBJ2-3, with TRBD2 identical over 12 bases. In germline, CDR1 is MNHEY, CDR2 SVGEGT. J was trimmed by 5 bases and V by 5 bases; bases with no gene match: 8. There are 16 residues in the CDR3. CDR3 DNA sequence: TGTGCCAGCAGTACCGGACTAGCGGGGTCAGTAGATACGCAGTATTTT. Protein: CASSTGLAGSVDTQYF.

This rearrangement joins TRBV11-1 to TRBJ1-6; maybe TRBD1 (5 bases). The germline V gene encodes CDR1 SGHAT and CDR2 FQDESV (reference sequence). Trimming took 1 base from V and 9 from J, leaving 13 bases between them. The CDR3 consists of 15 residues. CDR3 loop: CASSLGSGLGSPLHF. CDR3 in DNA: TGTGCCAGCAGCTTAGGATCAGGGCTTGGTTCACCCCTCCACTTT.

The chain has TRBV5-1 and TRBJ2-1; 11 bases are shared with TRBD1. CDR1 is SGHRS and CDR2 is YFSETQ in the germline V gene. This CDR3 comprises 21 residues. V lost 6 bases and J lost 0; bases outside the gene matches: 20. CDR3 sequence: CASNPKGGQGGASGSYNEQFF. DNA for the CDR3: TGCGCCAGCAACCCTAAGGGGGGACAGGGGGGAGCCAGCGGCTCCTACAATGAGCAGTTCTTC. Variable domain in full (rest from reference TRBV5-1 and TRBJ2-1): KAGVTQTPRYLIKTRGQQVTLSCSPISGHRSVSWYQQTPGQGLQFLFEYFSETQRNKGNFPGRFSGRQFSNSRSEMNVSTLELGDSALYLCASNPKGGQGGASGSYNEQFFGPGTRLTVL.

The count of this clone is one. The V call is TRBV6-2 or TRBV6-3, the J call TRBJ2-3, with 8 nucleotides matching TRBD1. The CDR3 length is 15 residues. J gave up 2 bases and V 6 bases, and 7 bases lay outside the gene matches. Germline CDR1 is MNHEY and CDR2 is SVGEGT. This CDR3 reads CASSGQGAATDTQYF. The CDR3, as DNA: TGTGCCAGCAGCGGCCAGGGGGCGGCCACAGATACGCAGTATTTT.

For this clone: This sample includes further DNA sequences coding for the same CDR3. The CDR3 bases are TGTGCCAGCAGTTTAGACAGCTACACTGAAGCTTTCTTT. Protein: CASSLDSYTEAFF. This chain connects TRBV28 to TRBJ1-1, with a possible D match to TRBD1 (5 bases). The germline V and J ends were trimmed by 2 bases and 3 bases, with 7 bases remaining between them. This CDR3 comprises 13 residues. The germline gives CDR1 MDHEN, CDR2 SYDVKM.

The V call is TRBV4-3, the J call TRBJ2-3; a possible D gene is TRBD2 (5 bases). Per germline, CDR1 LGHNA and CDR2 YSLEER. The CDR3 runs 15 residues. Deletions cut 0 bases from V and 2 bases from J, with 9 bases between. CDR3 in DNA: TGCGCCAGCAGCCAAGATAAGACTAACACAGATACGCAGTATTTT. This encodes CASSQDKTNTDTQYF.

V gene TRBV3-1 (or the pseudogene TRBV3-2) combines with J gene TRBJ1-1; 8 positions match TRBD1. Trimming removed 0 bases from V and 4 bases from J; junction bases left unmatched: 7. The length of the CDR3 is 16 residues. Germline V gene sequence: CDR1 LGHDT, CDR2 YNNKEL (reference sequence). The CDR3 protein is CASSQDSGGAGTEAFF. The CDR3 coding sequence is TGTGCCAGCAGCCAAGATTCAGGGGGCGCTGGCACTGAAGCTTTCTTT.

The gene calls are TRBV21-1 and TRBJ2-2; the table's D call TRBD2 went unverified against the DNA. TRBV21-1 is flagged as a pseudogene. CDR3 length: 15 residues. This CDR3 reads CASLPPGGNTGELFF. CDR3 in DNA: TGTGCCAGCCTACCCCCAGGAGGGAACACCGGGGAGCTGTTTTTT.

This clone was detected only once. The V call is TRBV11-2, the J call TRBJ2-7; 7 bases line up with TRBD2. CDR3 length: 14 residues. J was trimmed by 2 bases and V by 6 bases; bases with no gene match: 7. The germline V gene encodes CDR1 SGHAT and CDR2 FQNNGV. Here the CDR3 reads CASRRTRDTYEQYF. The CDR3, as DNA: TGTGCCAGCAGGAGGACTAGGGATACCTACGAGCAGTACTTC.

CDR3 amino acids: CASSSTTRQGQPQHF. In nucleotides, the CDR3 is TGTGCCAGCAGTTCAACCACGCGACAGGGGCAGCCCCAGCATTTT. The chain combines TRBV28 with TRBJ1-5; 8 nucleotides match TRBD1. From germline, CDR1 is MDHEN and CDR2 SYDVKM. V lost 4 bases, J lost 7 bases, and 9 bases stayed unmatched. The CDR3 loop spans 15 amino acids. The complete variable domain, with remaining parts taken from reference TRBV28 and TRBJ1-5, reads DVKVTQSSRYLVKRTGEKVFLECVQDMDHENMFWYRQDPGLGLRLIYFSYDVKMKEKGDIPEGYSVSREKKERFSLILESASTNQTSMYLCASSSTTRQGQPQHFGDGTRLSIL.

The genes are TRBV19 and TRBJ1-5; TRBD1 matches at 7 bases. Germline V lookup: CDR1 LNHDA, CDR2 SQIVND (reference sequence). The CDR3 totals 14 residues. V was clipped by 8 bases and J by 0 bases; unmatched bases: 4. CDR3 bases: TGTGCCAGTGTGGGACAGTATAGCAATCAGCCCCAGCATTTT. Translation: CASVGQYSNQPQHF.

This chain links TRBV28 with TRBJ2-7, with a possible D match to TRBD2 (6 bases). V dropped 1 base and J dropped 3 bases, with 13 bases sitting between them. This CDR3 is 15 amino acids long. Germline V gene sequence: CDR1 MDHEN, CDR2 SYDVKM. Here the CDR3 reads CASSLSSGEFYEQYF. The CDR3 nucleotides are TGTGCCAGCAGTTTATCATCGGGAGAATTCTACGAGCAGTACTTC. The full variable domain, its missing parts supplied by reference TRBV28 and TRBJ2-7, is DVKVTQSSRYLVKRTGEKVFLECVQDMDHENMFWYRQDPGLGLRLIYFSYDVKMKEKGDIPEGYSVSREKKERFSLILESASTNQTSMYLCASSLSSGEFYEQYFGPGTRLTVT.

The chain carries TRBV5-6 and TRBJ2-3; 7 positions agree with TRBD1. Germline values: CDR1 SGHDT, CDR2 YYEEEE. The CDR3 is made up of 14 amino acids. Unmatched junction bases numbered 7, after V lost 4 bases and J lost 5 bases. In DNA, the CDR3 is TGTGCCAGCAGCCCCCGACAGGGTCGAGATACGCAGTATTTT. Residues: CASSPRQGRDTQYF.